There are many counts of the clone carrying this TCR beta chain. Its antigen is not known. This specimen comes from a study of T cells in Graves' hyperthyroidism and ophthalmopathy. RNA transcripts served as the template for amplifying TCR beta CDR3 regions. In the first-round RT-PCR of the TCR CDR3, the HTBI primer set was used. Using its own MiXCR run on the multiplex PCR reads, TCRdb lists one record per CDR3 protein. The table has about 720,000 distinct CDR3 sequences, approximately 18% seen once. The study, taken as a whole, reports: A model of 13 V-J pairs discriminated ophthalmopathy from stable hyperthyroidism. Blood samples included most of the expanded thyroid clonotypes exceeding 0.001.

Clinical symptoms, serum thyroxine, TRAb, thyroid ultrasound and orbital computed tomography informed diagnoses. PBMCs were collected from a roughly 10 ml volume of fresh peripheral blood. This clonotype was obtained from a woman aged 45-59 years with Graves' hyperthyroidism that later progressed to Graves' ophthalmopathy. Sequencing was carried out using blood.

This CDR3 reads CASSPPDSSYEQYF. The CDR3 coding sequence is TGTGCCAGCTCACCGCCGGACAGCTCCTACGAGCAGTACTTC. V is TRBV18 and J is TRBJ2-7; weak D call: TRBD1 (6 bases). Germline CDR1 reads KGHSH; CDR2 reads LQKENI. Trimming took off 3 bases at V and 0 bases at J, with 9 bases between the two ends. The CDR3 extends over 14 amino acids. Full variable domain (outside the CDR3, taken from reference TRBV18 and TRBJ2-7): NAGVMQNPRHLVRRRGQEARLRCSPMKGHSHVYWYRQLPEEGLKFMVYLQKENIIDESGMPKERFSAEFPKEGPSILRIQQVVRGDSAAYFCASSPPDSSYEQYFGPGTRLTVT.